Described below is a single T cell receptor beta chain sequence and its context. What it recognizes is unknown. The data derive from a study of shared clonotypes between healthy human individuals. Study overall: Per donor, three plates held CD4 naive cells, three held CD4 memory, two held CD8 naive and one held CD8 memory.

This CDR3 is 15 amino acids long. Trimming shortened V by 3 bases and J by 5 bases, and 16 bases separated the two germline ends. The germline V gene has CDR1 KGHSH and CDR2 LQKENI. Study outcomes and limitations: Clonotypes shared by all four donors outscored non-shared clonotypes in generation probability.

All donors were Caucasian adults living in Nashville, Tennessee. Data came from immunoSEQ multiplex PCR; TCRdb stores just in-frame clones and leaves some out. The sample lists 2 million to 2.5 million clones, roughly 93% occurring once. The clonotype originates from a man between 18 and 35 years old in good health. Some clones in this sample may be carry-over from other donors' samples. What was sequenced was naive CD4+ T cells from PBMCs. Sample subset: CD45RA+ positively selected. The J gene is TRBJ1-1, the V gene TRBV18; D remains unclear. In DNA form, the CDR3 reads TGTGCCAGCTCACCTCGTCAGGACCGTGGGACTGAAGCTTTCTTT. This gives the protein CASSPRQDRGTEAFF.